The 27 T cell receptor beta chains listed next were all sequenced from one sample in a study of shared clonotypes between healthy human individuals. Repertoires were generated with immunoSEQ multiplex PCR, while TCRdb's copy carries only in-frame clones and drops some. The sample holds around 2,100,000 clones, less than 95% seen once. CD8 cells regarded as naive lacked CD45RO, were positively chosen for CCR7, and omitted terminally differentiated effector memory CD45RA+ cells. The sequencing sample was made of naive CD8+ T cells sorted from blood. The receptor source for this set is a man between 18 and 29 years old in good health.

The gene calls are TRBV7-9 and TRBJ2-3; maybe TRBD1 (5 bases). V was pared by 1 base and J by 0 bases, with 8 bases between. CDR1 SEHNR and CDR2 FQNEAQ come from the germline V gene (reference sequence). There are 15 residues in the CDR3. The CDR3 is CASSLVDSSTDTQYF. The CDR3 DNA sequence: TGTGCCAGCAGCTTAGTCGACAGTAGCACAGATACGCAGTATTTT.

This clone has a single count. This chain connects TRBV13 to TRBJ1-2, with 7 bases that match TRBD1. This CDR3 region has 16 residues. The V gene end was trimmed by 1 base and the J gene end by 0 bases; junction bases not matched to a gene: 5. The germline V gene encodes CDR1 PRHDT and CDR2 FYEKMQ (reference sequence). This CDR3 is CASSLDGRGSNYGYTF. The CDR3, as DNA: TGTGCCAGCAGCTTAGACGGCAGGGGGTCTAACTATGGCTACACCTTC.

Comments on this clone: The same CDR3 also results from other DNA sequences found in this sample. The V call is TRBV7-9, the J call TRBJ2-7; D might be TRBD1 (6 bases). The CDR3 covers 14 residues. Trimming removed 6 bases from V and 2 bases from J, with 14 bases in between. The V gene's germline CDR1 is SEHNR and CDR2 FQNEAQ (reference sequence). This CDR3 reads CASSPGDGPYEQYF. The DNA for the CDR3 is TGTGCCAGCAGTCCAGGGGACGGACCCTACGAGCAGTACTTC.

As DNA, the CDR3 is TGCAGCGTTGCTTACGGAGAGGCCTATGGCTACACCTTC. Translated: CSVAYGEAYGYTF. V gene TRBV29-1 combines with J gene TRBJ1-2; D is ambiguous. Trimming took 4 bases from V and 4 from J, leaving 13 bases between them. Germline CDR1 and CDR2: SQVTM and ANQGSEA. There are 13 residues in the CDR3. Variable domain in full (rest from reference TRBV29-1 and TRBJ1-2): SAVISQKPSRDICQRGTSLTIQCQVDSQVTMMFWYRQQPGQSLTLIATANQGSEATYESGFVIDKFPISRPNLTFSTLTVSNMSPEDSSIYLCSVAYGEAYGYTFGSGTRLTVV.

The chain employs TRBV13 and TRBJ2-3, with a possible D match to TRBD2 (5 bases). Germline loops: CDR1 PRHDT, CDR2 FYEKMQ (reference sequence). The CDR3 loop spans 13 amino acids. V lost 0 bases to trimming and J lost 5 bases, with 6 bases between them. Here the CDR3 reads CASSLGGEDTQYF. The CDR3, as DNA: TGTGCCAGCAGCTTAGGCGGGGAAGATACGCAGTATTTT. The whole variable domain, filled in from reference TRBV13 and TRBJ2-3, reads AAGVIQSPRHLIKEKRETATLKCYPIPRHDTVYWYQQGPGQDPQFLISFYEKMQSDKGSIPDRFSAQQFSDYHSELNMSSLELGDSALYFCASSLGGEDTQYFGPGTRLTVL.

This chain connects TRBV29-1 to TRBJ2-1; D not resolved. Per the germline V gene, CDR1 is SQVTM and CDR2 is ANQGSEA. V was pared by 3 bases and J by 8 bases, with 14 bases between. The CDR3 totals 13 residues. In DNA, the CDR3 is TGCAGCGTTGATAACTCCGGCCCCCATGAGCAGTTCTTC. Protein product: CSVDNSGPHEQFF.

The chain carries TRBV19 and TRBJ1-1; D not resolved. The CDR3 loop spans 13 amino acids. In germline, CDR1 is LNHDA, CDR2 SQIVND (reference sequence). V was cut by 6 bases and J by 3 bases, with 11 bases left in between. The CDR3 DNA is TGTGCCAGTAGGATCGGAGGCGACACTGAAGCTTTCTTT. It yields the protein CASRIGGDTEAFF. The entire variable domain, with the rest obtained from reference TRBV19 and TRBJ1-1, is as follows: DGGITQSPKYLFRKEGQNVTLSCEQNLNHDAMYWYRQDPGQGLRLIYYSQIVNDFQKGDIAEGYSVSREKKESFPLTVTSAQKNPTAFYLCASRIGGDTEAFFGQGTRLTVV.

The chain links TRBV2 to TRBJ2-5, with 9 nucleotides matching TRBD2. The CDR3 totals 15 residues. The ends lost 10 bases at V and 1 base at J; junction bases unmatched: 10. CDR1 SNHLY and CDR2 FYNNEI come from the germline V gene. The CDR3, as DNA: TGTGCCACCCCTTTAGCGGGAGATTTCCAAGAGACCCAGTACTTC. Translated, it gives CATPLAGDFQETQYF.

The CDR3 reads CASSVLDSHSTEAFF. The CDR3 DNA follows: TGTGCCAGCAGCGTCCTGGACAGCCACAGCACTGAAGCTTTCTTT. The chain is built from TRBV9 and TRBJ1-1; the D gene is possibly TRBD1 (6 bases). With 2 bases removed from V and 4 bases from J, the gap between germline ends came to 15 bases. From germline, CDR1 is SGDLS and CDR2 YYNGEE. The CDR3 length is 15 residues. The full variable domain, in which reference TRBV9 and TRBJ1-1 provide the parts outside the CDR3, is DSGVTQTPKHLITATGQRVTLRCSPRSGDLSVYWYQQSLDQGLQFLIQYYNGEERAKGNILERFSAQQFPDLHSELNLSSLELGDSALYFCASSVLDSHSTEAFFGQGTRLTVV.

This clone was observed a single time. The chain couples TRBV10-3 to TRBJ2-3; TRBD2 might be the D (6 bases). Trimming removed 8 bases from V and 3 bases from J, with 18 bases in between. CDR1 is ENHRY, CDR2 SYGVKD, per germline. CDR3 length: 15 amino acids. CDR3 sequence reads: CAIGMAEEGTDTQYF. In nucleotides, the CDR3 is TGTGCCATCGGCATGGCCGAGGAGGGGACAGATACGCAGTATTTT.

The V call is TRBV5-6, the J call TRBJ1-2; D might be TRBD1 (5 bases). Germline values: CDR1 SGHDT, CDR2 YYEEEE. The CDR3 length is 13 residues. The V and J ends lost 2 bases and 5 bases respectively, with 10 bases between them. The CDR3 region is CASSLVRDYGYTF. As DNA, the CDR3 is TGTGCCAGCAGCTTAGTCAGGGATTATGGCTACACCTTC.

The CDR3 reads CASSVGIPYEQYF. The CDR3 coding sequence is TGCGCCAGCAGCGTAGGGATACCCTACGAGCAGTACTTC. The chain is built from TRBV4-1 and TRBJ2-7, with unresolved D. The ends were cut back, 5 bases at V and 2 bases at J, with 10 bases in the middle. Germline V gene lookup returns CDR1 MGHRA and CDR2 YSYEKL. This CDR3 has 13 residues.

The chain uses TRBV15 and TRBJ1-1; D unclear. Trimming took off 1 base at V and 3 bases at J, with 12 bases between the two ends. CDR1 is LNHNV, CDR2 YYDKDF, per germline (reference sequence). This CDR3 spans 15 amino acids. The CDR3 is CATSRGRELYTEAFF. CDR3 nucleotides: TGTGCCACCAGCAGAGGCCGGGAACTTTACACTGAAGCTTTCTTT.

The rearrangement links TRBV4-1 to TRBJ2-3; D remains ambiguous. The CDR3 has 14 amino acids. The V end lost 9 bases, the J end lost 0 bases, and 13 bases lay between the germline ends. Per the germline V gene, CDR1 is MGHRA and CDR2 is YSYEKL. CDR3 amino acids: CASRPWQSTDTQYF. Written as DNA, the CDR3 is TGCGCCAGTCGACCATGGCAAAGCACAGATACGCAGTATTTT.

The chain uses TRBV11-2 and TRBJ1-1; tentatively, D is TRBD1 (5 bases). The CDR3 has 15 amino acids. Germline lookup yields CDR1 SGHAT and CDR2 FQNNGV. V lost 0 bases to trimming and J lost 1 base, with 9 bases between them. In nucleotides, the CDR3 is TGTGCCAGCAGCTTAGATCAGGGACCGAACACTGAAGCTTTCTTT. Amino acid sequence: CASSLDQGPNTEAFF.

The chain links TRBV7-8 to TRBJ2-5; D is possibly TRBD2 (7 bases). Germline assignment: CDR1 SGHVS and CDR2 FQNEAQ. This CDR3 is built from 17 residues. V dropped 5 bases and J dropped 5 bases, with 24 bases sitting between them. The CDR3 nucleotides read TGTGCCAGCAGCCCCCTAAGGGGGGAGGGCTTGGAGGAGACCCAGTACTTC. It specifies CASSPLRGEGLEETQYF.

This rearrangement joins TRBV5-6 to TRBJ1-1, with a possible D match to TRBD1 (5 bases). V shed 5 bases and J shed 5 bases, with 13 bases lying between them. Germline V gives CDR1 SGHDT, CDR2 YYEEEE. CDR3 size: 13 residues. CDR3 amino acids: CASSSGVETEAFF. The CDR3 coding sequence is TGTGCCAGCAGTTCGGGGGTTGAGACTGAAGCTTTCTTT.

The rearrangement links TRBV6-5 to TRBJ1-2; D is unresolved. The CDR3 consists of 16 residues. Per the germline V gene, CDR1 is MNHEY and CDR2 is SVGAGI. V lost 2 bases, J lost 5 bases, and 18 bases lay in between. The CDR3, as DNA: TGTGCCAGCAGTTACGAGCAGGCAAATCCCATATATGGCTACACCTTC. Translated, it gives CASSYEQANPIYGYTF.

The chain links TRBV19 to TRBJ1-2; D ambiguous. Trimming shortened V by 3 bases and J by 3 bases, and 14 bases separated the two germline ends. This CDR3 has 15 residues. Germline V CDR1 and CDR2: LNHDA, SQIVND (reference sequence). The CDR3 here is CASSITRASDYGYTF. CDR3 DNA: TGTGCCAGTAGTATTACGAGGGCCTCGGACTATGGCTACACCTTC.

The chain links TRBV13 to TRBJ2-2; D call uncertain. Looked up from germline, CDR1 is PRHDT and CDR2 is FYEKMQ (reference sequence). The V gene lost 5 bases and the J gene lost 5 bases, with 6 bases spanning the gap. The CDR3 contains 12 residues. For the CDR3, the DNA is TGTGCCAGCAGCGTGAGGACCGGGGAGCTGTTTTTT. Its protein product is CASSVRTGELFF.

The chain has TRBV5-8 and TRBJ1-3; D perhaps matches TRBD1 (5 bases). Germline V gene data show CDR1 as SGHTS and CDR2 as YDEGEE. Deletions cut 5 bases from V and 4 bases from J, with 19 bases between. CDR3 size: 16 residues. The CDR3 coding sequence is TGTGCCAGCAGTTCCCGCCCGGCAGGGTTAGGAAACACCATATATTTT. It is translated as CASSSRPAGLGNTIYF.

This rearrangement joins TRBV27 to TRBJ1-1, with D hard to call. The CDR3 spans 15 residues. Germline assignment: CDR1 MNHEY and CDR2 SMNVEV (reference sequence). With 3 bases removed from V and 4 bases from J, the gap between germline ends came to 15 bases. In nucleotides, the CDR3 is TGTGCCAGCAGTTTTCGACCGGGCCGTGGCACTGAAGCTTTCTTT. This gives the protein CASSFRPGRGTEAFF.

The chain recombines TRBV9 with TRBJ2-1; 10 bases line up with TRBD2. Trimming at V came to 3 bases and at J to 2 bases, leaving 11 bases not matched to a gene. The CDR3 spans 18 residues. Germline CDR1 and CDR2: SGDLS and YYNGEE. The CDR3 DNA sequence: TGTGCCAGCAGCGCCCACCCGGCTAGCGGGAGCCCCTACAATGAGCAGTTCTTC. Translating gives CASSAHPASGSPYNEQFF.

The chain carries TRBV5-8 and TRBJ2-7, with D hard to call. Germline CDR1 SGHTS, CDR2 YDEGEE. The CDR3 spans 13 residues. V lost 2 bases, J lost 2 bases, and 8 bases lay in between. The CDR3, as DNA: TGTGCCAGCAGCTTAAAGGGCCCCTACGAGCAGTACTTC. Its translation: CASSLKGPYEQYF.

About this clone itself: The sample has other DNA sequences that encode this CDR3 too. The gene calls are TRBV7-9 and TRBJ2-7; D may match TRBD1 or TRBD2 (5 bases each). The CDR3 totals 14 residues. Germline loops: CDR1 SEHNR, CDR2 FQNEAQ (reference sequence). V was clipped by 1 base and J by 2 bases, with 9 bases between them. CDR3 sequence: CASSLGRDPYEQYF. CDR3 DNA: TGTGCCAGCAGCTTAGGCAGGGACCCCTACGAGCAGTACTTC.

The CDR3, as DNA: TGTGCCAGCAGCTTAGGTTTAGGGTTGGAAGGCTACACCTTC. This encodes CASSLGLGLEGYTF. The chain combines TRBV13 with TRBJ1-2; D gene ambiguous. Germline V gene sequence: CDR1 PRHDT, CDR2 FYEKMQ (reference sequence). This CDR3 region has 14 residues. The V end was cut by 0 bases, the J end by 8 bases, with 13 bases between.

The chain links TRBV28 to TRBJ1-5, with 8 bases identical to TRBD1. CDR1 and CDR2 from the germline V gene are MDHEN and SYDVKM. J gave up 7 bases and V 2 bases, and 1 base lay outside the gene matches. This CDR3 is 13 amino acids long. The CDR3 bases are TGTGCCAGCAGTTTAGCAGGGGGCCAGCCCCAGCATTTT. Its protein is CASSLAGGQPQHF.